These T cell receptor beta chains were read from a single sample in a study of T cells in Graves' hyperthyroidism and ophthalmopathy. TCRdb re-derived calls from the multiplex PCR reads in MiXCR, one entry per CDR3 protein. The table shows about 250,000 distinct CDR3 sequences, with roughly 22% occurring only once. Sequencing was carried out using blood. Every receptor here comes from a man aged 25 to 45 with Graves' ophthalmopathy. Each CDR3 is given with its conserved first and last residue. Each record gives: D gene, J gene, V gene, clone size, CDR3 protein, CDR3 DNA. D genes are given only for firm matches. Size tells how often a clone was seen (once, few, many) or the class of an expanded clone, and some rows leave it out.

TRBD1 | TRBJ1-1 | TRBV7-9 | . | CASSLQGVNTEAFF | TGTGCCAGCAGCTTACAGGGGGTCAACACTGAAGCTTTCTTT
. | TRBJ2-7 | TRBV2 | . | CASSGSTYEQYF | TGTGCCAGCAGTGGTTCGACCTACGAGCAGTACTTC
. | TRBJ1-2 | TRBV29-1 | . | CSVDLSVGYGYTF | TGCAGCGTTGACCTGTCAGTTGGGTATGGCTACACCTTC
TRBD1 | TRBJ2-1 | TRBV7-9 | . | CASSRTGDGNEQFF | TGTGCCAGCAGCAGAACAGGGGACGGCAATGAGCAGTTCTTC
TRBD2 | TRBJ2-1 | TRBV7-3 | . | CASSRTSGRGSEFF | TGTGCCAGCAGCAGGACTAGCGGGAGAGGCTCCGAGTTCTTC
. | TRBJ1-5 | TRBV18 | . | CASSPQAGSGQPQHF | TGTGCCAGCTCACCTCAGGCGGGGTCAGGGCAGCCCCAGCATTTT
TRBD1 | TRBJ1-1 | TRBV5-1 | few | CASYSGQGGTEAFF | TGCGCCAGCTATTCAGGACAGGGGGGGACTGAAGCTTTCTTT
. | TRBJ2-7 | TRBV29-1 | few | CSVGPTGYEQYF | TGCAGCGTTGGACCTACAGGGTACGAGCAGTACTTC
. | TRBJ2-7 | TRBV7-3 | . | CASSLTGGAEQYF | TGTGCCAGCAGCTTAACGGGGGGGGCGGAGCAGTACTTC
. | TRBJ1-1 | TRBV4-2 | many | CASSQAGVGTEAFF | TGTGCCAGCAGCCAAGCAGGCGTGGGCACTGAAGCTTTCTTT
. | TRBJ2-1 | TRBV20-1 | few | CSTWLAQSSYNEQFF | TGCAGTACTTGGCTGGCGCAGAGCTCCTACAATGAGCAGTTCTTC
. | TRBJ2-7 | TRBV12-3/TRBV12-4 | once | CASSLAPGQGQQYF | TGTGCCAGCAGTTTAGCCCCCGGGCAGGGGCAGCAGTACTTC
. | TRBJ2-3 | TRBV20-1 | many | CSAAHLKTDTQYF | TGCAGTGCTGCACACCTAAAAACAGATACGCAGTATTTT
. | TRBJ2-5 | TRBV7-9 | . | CASSKIQETQYF | TGTGCCAGCAGCAAAATCCAAGAGACCCAGTACTTC
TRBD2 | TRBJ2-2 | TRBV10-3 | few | CAISPSGSGTGELFF | TGTGCCATCAGTCCTAGCGGGAGCGGCACCGGGGAGCTGTTTTTT
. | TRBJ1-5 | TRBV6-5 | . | CASSYGSSNQPQHF | TGTGCCAGCAGTTACGGCAGTAGCAATCAGCCCCAGCATTTT
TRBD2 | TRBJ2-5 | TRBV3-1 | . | CASSQERLAGKETQYF | TGTGCCAGCAGCCAAGAGAGACTAGCGGGCAAGGAGACCCAGTACTTC
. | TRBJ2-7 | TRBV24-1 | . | CATPKGYEQYF | TGTGCCACCCCAAAGGGGTACGAGCAGTACTTC
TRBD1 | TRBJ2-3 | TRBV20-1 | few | CSATGRAQGASDTQYF | TGCAGTGCAACCGGACGGGCACAGGGGGCCTCAGATACGCAGTATTTT
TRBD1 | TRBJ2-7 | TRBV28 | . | CASSPSGTGEDEQYF | TGTGCCAGCAGTCCGTCCGGGACAGGCGAAGACGAGCAGTACTTC
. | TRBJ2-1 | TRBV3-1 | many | CASSQAGTRRGYNEQFF | TGTGCCAGCAGCCAGGCGGGAACCCGCCGGGGCTACAATGAGCAGTTCTTC
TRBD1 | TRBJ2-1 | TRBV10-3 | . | CAISEPQGAVVEQFF | TGTGCCATCAGTGAGCCACAGGGGGCCGTCGTTGAACAGTTCTTC
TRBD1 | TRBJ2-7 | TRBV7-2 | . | CASSPGQGSVSYEQYF | TGTGCCAGCAGCCCTGGACAGGGGTCAGTCTCCTACGAGCAGTACTTC
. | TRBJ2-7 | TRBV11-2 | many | CASSWEGGVYEQYF | TGTGCCAGCAGCTGGGAAGGCGGAGTCTACGAGCAGTACTTC
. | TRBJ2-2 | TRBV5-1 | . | CASSISSEGAIGELFF | TGCGCCAGCAGCATAAGTTCGGAGGGGGCTATCGGGGAGCTGTTTTTT
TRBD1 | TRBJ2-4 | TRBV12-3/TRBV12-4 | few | CASSLPRTGGFTLAKNIQYF | TGTGCCAGCAGTTTACCCAGGACAGGGGGCTTCACCCTAGCCAAAAACATTCAGTACTTC
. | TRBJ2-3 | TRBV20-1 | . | CSARDSPTWASTDTQYF | TGCAGTGCTAGAGACTCCCCGACGTGGGCTAGCACAGATACGCAGTATTTT
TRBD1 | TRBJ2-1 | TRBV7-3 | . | CASSDSVRGRKFF | TGTGCCAGCAGCGACTCCGTCAGGGGGAGAAAGTTCTTC
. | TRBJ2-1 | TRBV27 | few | CATLDGIYNEQFF | TGTGCCACCCTTGACGGGATCTACAATGAGCAGTTCTTC
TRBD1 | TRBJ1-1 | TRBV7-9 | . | CASSLGLDRGAFF | TGTGCCAGCAGCTTAGGTCTCGACAGGGGAGCTTTCTTT
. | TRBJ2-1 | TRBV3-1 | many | CASSQVDRLLDEQFF | TGTGCCAGCAGCCAAGTAGACAGGCTTTTGGATGAGCAGTTCTTC
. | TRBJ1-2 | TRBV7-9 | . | CASSLVEKVYGYTF | TGTGCCAGCAGCTTAGTGGAGAAAGTCTATGGCTACACCTTC
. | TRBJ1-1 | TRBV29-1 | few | CSSGGLVDTEAFF | TGCAGCTCCGGGGGGCTTGTGGACACTGAAGCTTTCTTT
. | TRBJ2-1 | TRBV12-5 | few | CASGLVAVGSTHNEQFF | TGTGCTAGTGGTTTGGTAGCGGTCGGGAGCACGCACAATGAGCAGTTCTTC
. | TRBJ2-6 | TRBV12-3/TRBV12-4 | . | CASNLGANVLTF | TGTGCCAGCAACCTTGGGGCCAACGTCCTGACTTTC
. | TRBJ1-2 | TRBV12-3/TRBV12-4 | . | CASGRGGLNYGYTF | TGTGCCAGCGGCCGGGGAGGACTTAACTATGGCTACACCTTC
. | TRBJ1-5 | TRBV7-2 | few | CASSPRGPRLDSNQPQHF | TGTGCCAGCAGCCCCCGGGGCCCACGCCTAGATAGCAATCAGCCCCAGCATTTT
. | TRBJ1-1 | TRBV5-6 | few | CASNLLFGEPNTEAFF | TGTGCCAGCAACTTGCTATTTGGGGAACCGAACACTGAAGCTTTCTTT
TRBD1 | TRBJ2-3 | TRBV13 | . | CASSRDRDTDTQYF | TGTGCCAGCAGCCGGGACAGAGACACAGATACGCAGTATTTT
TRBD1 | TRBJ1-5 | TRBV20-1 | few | CSASEGQGANQPQHF | TGCAGTGCTAGCGAAGGACAGGGGGCCAATCAGCCCCAGCATTTT
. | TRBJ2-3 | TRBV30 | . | CAWSVDGTSTDTQYF | TGTGCCTGGAGTGTAGACGGCACTAGCACAGATACGCAGTATTTT
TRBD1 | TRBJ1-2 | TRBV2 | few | CASSTQGVGGYTF | TGTGCCAGCAGTACACAGGGGGTAGGTGGCTACACCTTC
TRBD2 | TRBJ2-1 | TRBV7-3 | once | CASSSSGATSGTNEQFF | TGTGCCAGCAGCTCTAGCGGCGCGACTAGCGGGACAAATGAGCAGTTCTTC
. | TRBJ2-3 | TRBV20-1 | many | CSVYADTQYF | TGCAGTGTGTACGCGGATACGCAGTATTTT
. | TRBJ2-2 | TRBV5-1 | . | CASSLGPSDTGELFF | TGCGCCAGCAGCCTGGGGCCGTCGGACACCGGGGAGCTGTTTTTT
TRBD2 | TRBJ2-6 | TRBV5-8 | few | CASSSRLAGISGANVLTF | TGTGCCAGCAGCTCCCGACTAGCGGGAATCTCTGGGGCCAACGTCCTGACTTTC
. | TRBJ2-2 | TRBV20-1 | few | CSATPQLGELFF | TGCAGTGCTACCCCACAGTTAGGGGAGCTGTTTTTT
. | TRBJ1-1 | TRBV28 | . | CASSLKQVEAFF | TGTGCCAGCAGCCTCAAACAGGTTGAAGCTTTCTTT
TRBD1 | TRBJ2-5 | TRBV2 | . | CASRAPGTGGGETQYF | TGTGCCAGCCGAGCTCCCGGGACAGGGGGCGGTGAGACCCAGTACTTC
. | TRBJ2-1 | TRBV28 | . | CASTPLQGRYNEQFF | TGTGCCAGCACCCCCCTTCAGGGTAGATACAATGAGCAGTTCTTC
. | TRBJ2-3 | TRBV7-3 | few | CASSLSGSAFSTDTQYF | TGTGCCAGCAGCTTAAGTGGTAGCGCCTTCTCCACAGATACGCAGTATTTT
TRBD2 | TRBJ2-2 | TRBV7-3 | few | CASSFMASGFTGELFF | TGTGCCAGCAGCTTTATGGCTAGCGGGTTCACCGGGGAGCTGTTTTTT
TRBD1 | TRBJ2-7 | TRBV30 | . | CAWSGWTGSYEQYF | TGTGCCTGGAGTGGGTGGACAGGGTCCTACGAGCAGTACTTC